These 22 T cell receptor beta chains came from one sample sequenced in a study of CD8+CD57+ T cells in acquired aplastic anemia. For CDR3 and TCR beta VDJ profiling, genomic DNA was the template used. TCRdb ran MiXCR on the reads and lists one entry per CDR3 protein. The sample lists 80,000 to 100,000 distinct CDR3 sequences, about 67% occurring once. Flow cytometry had shown expanded CD8+CD57+ cells in the patients chosen for sequencing. The sample consisted of sorted CD4+, CD8+, or CD8+CD57+ T cells (not recorded which) from PBMCs. The receptors were sampled from a human donor with aplastic anemia.

The J gene is TRBJ1-2, the V gene TRBV19; 10 bases line up with TRBD1. This CDR3 contains 14 residues. Germline V CDR1 and CDR2: LNHDA, SQIVND (reference sequence). V lost 5 bases to trimming and J lost 4 bases; unmatched junction nucleotides: 4. The CDR3 here is CASSPTGGAYGYTF. CDR3 nucleotide sequence: TGTGCCAGTAGTCCGACAGGGGGCGCCTATGGCTACACCTTC.

By sample share, this clonotype is medium-sized. The CDR3 DNA follows: TGTGCCAGCAGTTTTCTGGGCGAGCAGTACTTC. It encodes CASSFLGEQYF. The chain carries TRBV12-3 or TRBV12-4 and TRBJ2-7; no firm D call. This CDR3 is built from 11 residues. Trimming shortened V by 3 bases and J by 6 bases, and 6 bases separated the two germline ends.

The chain links TRBV20-1 to TRBJ1-3, with TRBD1 matching over 9 bases. CDR1 DFQATT and CDR2 SNEGSKA come from the germline V gene (reference sequence). The trim removed 5 bases at V and 2 bases at J, leaving 4 bases unmatched. This CDR3 comprises 14 residues. DNA of the CDR3: TGCAGTGCTCCCGGGACAGGGACTGGAAACACCATATATTTT. Its protein product is CSAPGTGTGNTIYF.

The chain combines TRBV7-8 with TRBJ1-1; TRBD1 is a possible D gene (5 bases). This CDR3 has 14 amino acids. Trimming pared 5 bases from V and 4 bases from J, leaving 14 bases between. Germline CDR1 SGHVS, CDR2 FQNEAQ. The CDR3 DNA is TGTGCCAGCAGCACGAGCAGGGAGCGCACTGAAGCTTTCTTT. Amino acids: CASSTSRERTEAFF.

The chain joins TRBV19 to TRBJ1-1; TRBD1 matches at 8 bases. V shed 10 bases and J 8 bases; nucleotides not matched to a gene: 6. CDR3 length: 11 residues. Per germline, CDR1 LNHDA and CDR2 SQIVND (reference sequence). CDR3 sequence: CATRQGTEAFF. The DNA of the CDR3 is TGTGCCACAAGACAGGGGACCGAAGCTTTCTTT.

The V gene is TRBV7-9, the J gene TRBJ2-2; 7 bases line up with TRBD2. The CDR3 loop spans 15 amino acids. The germline CDR1 and CDR2 sequences are SEHNR and FQNEAQ (reference sequence). The V gene end was trimmed by 4 bases and the J gene end by 4 bases; junction bases not matched to a gene: 6. CDR3 sequence reads: CASSSRTRITGELFF. CDR3 nucleotides: TGTGCCAGCAGCTCCCGGACTAGAATCACCGGGGAGCTGTTTTTT.

The chain couples TRBV19 to TRBJ2-5; 9 bases fit TRBD2. The CDR3 length is 13 residues. The J segment lost 5 bases and the V segment lost 7 bases, leaving 5 bases of the junction unmatched. CDR1 is LNHDA, CDR2 SQIVND, per germline (reference sequence). The CDR3 coding sequence is TGTGCCAGTAAGGCGGGAGGGCCGGAGACCCAGTACTTC. Translated: CASKAGGPETQYF.

The V gene is TRBV6-1, the J gene TRBJ2-3; 7 bases align to TRBD2. Germline assignment: CDR1 MNHNS and CDR2 SASEGT. CDR3 size: 17 residues. V gave up 5 bases and J gave up 0 bases; unmatched junction bases: 11. This chain's CDR3 is CASSQLRDYISTDTQYF. CDR3 coding DNA: TGTGCCAGCAGTCAACTAAGGGACTACATTAGCACAGATACGCAGTATTTT.

The chain has TRBV20-1 and TRBJ1-5; 7 nucleotides line up with TRBD1. This CDR3 has 15 amino acids. V lost 2 bases to trimming and J lost 5 bases; unmatched junction nucleotides: 9. Germline CDR1 DFQATT, CDR2 SNEGSKA (reference sequence). CDR3 sequence reads: CSARQTYRGDQPQHF. The CDR3 DNA is TGCAGTGCTAGACAAACTTACAGGGGTGATCAGCCCCAGCATTTT.

The CDR3 region has the DNA TGTGCCATCAGTGAGACGGATGGAGCTTTCTTT. Protein product: CAISETDGAFF. This chain uses TRBV10-3 with TRBJ1-1; D is unresolved. Germline lookup yields CDR1 ENHRY and CDR2 SYGVKD. Trimming shortened V by 2 bases and J by 10 bases, and 8 bases separated the two germline ends. The CDR3 is 11 residues long.

This clonotype came up many times. This chain joins TRBV7-9 and TRBJ1-3; TRBD1 agrees at 7 bases. The germline gives CDR1 SEHNR, CDR2 FQNEAQ (reference sequence). V shed 5 bases, J shed 2 bases, and the junction held 6 bases outside the gene matches. The CDR3 sequence is 15 residues long. The chain's CDR3 is CASSLDREAGNTIYF. DNA for the CDR3: TGTGCCAGCAGCCTTGACAGGGAGGCTGGAAACACCATATATTTT.

The CDR3 DNA follows: TGTGCCAGCGCTGACAGGTACTATGGCTACACCTTC. Its protein is CASADRYYGYTF. The chain employs TRBV9 and TRBJ1-2; perhaps TRBD1 as D (6 bases). Trimming removed 7 bases from V and 3 bases from J, with 10 bases in between. This CDR3 comprises 12 residues. CDR1 is SGDLS, CDR2 YYNGEE, per germline.

The rearrangement uses TRBV2 and TRBJ2-3, with TRBD1 matching over 8 bases. The CDR3 is made up of 14 amino acids. After removal of 7 bases from V and 2 bases from J, the junction contained 5 bases not matched to a gene. Germline V gene lookup returns CDR1 SNHLY and CDR2 FYNNEI. CDR3: CASTQGALTDTQYF. CDR3 sequence (DNA): TGTGCCAGCACCCAGGGGGCGCTCACAGATACGCAGTATTTT.

This clonotype showed up just a few times. The chain couples TRBV15 to TRBJ2-2, with D unclear. The CDR3 is 11 residues long. Germline V gene sequence: CDR1 LNHNV, CDR2 YYDKDF (reference sequence). V dropped 1 base and J dropped 6 bases, with 0 bases sitting between them. This CDR3 reads CATSRAGELFF. DNA for the CDR3: TGTGCCACCAGCAGAGCCGGGGAGCTGTTTTTT.

The chain uses TRBV7-3 and TRBJ1-6, with 9 nucleotides matching TRBD1. Per the germline V gene, CDR1 is SGHTA and CDR2 is FQGTGA. The CDR3 covers 14 residues. V trimming: 4 bases; J trimming: 8 bases; junction bases outside the gene matches: 3. Here the CDR3 reads CASSSWTGDSPLHF. The CDR3 DNA sequence: TGTGCCAGCAGCTCATGGACAGGGGATTCACCCCTCCACTTT.

As regards this clonotype: This CDR3 fails to terminate in the conserved phenylalanine or tryptophan, so it likely reflects a read error. For the CDR3, the DNA is TGTGCCACCAGCGGAGGGACAGGGGCAGCCGAGCAGTACCTC. As protein: CATSGGTGAAEQYL. The chain links TRBV15 to TRBJ2-7; 10 nucleotides agree with TRBD1. The germline CDR1 and CDR2 sequences are LNHNV and YYDKDF (reference sequence). This CDR3 is built from 14 residues. J gave up 6 bases and V 5 bases, and 7 bases lay outside the gene matches.

The chain has TRBV7-3 and TRBJ1-1; D is uncertain. The V end was cut by 5 bases, the J end by 8 bases, with 18 bases between. The germline V gene encodes CDR1 SGHTA and CDR2 FQGTGA. This CDR3 spans 14 amino acids. CDR3 protein: CASSLLGVRTEAFF. The CDR3 DNA reads as TGTGCCAGCAGCCTCCTTGGGGTCAGAACAGAAGCTTTCTTT.

J is TRBJ2-7 and V is TRBV20-1; 11 bases map to TRBD2. The germline V gene encodes CDR1 DFQATT and CDR2 SNEGSKA (reference sequence). Trimming at V came to 3 bases and at J to 6 bases, leaving 1 base not matched to a gene. This CDR3 is built from 12 residues. CDR3 coding DNA: TGCAGTGCTAGTGGACTAGCGGGCGAGCAGTACTTC. It yields the protein CSASGLAGEQYF.

This clonotype was seen repeatedly, ten times or more. This chain links TRBV11-2 with TRBJ2-7; 11 bases align to TRBD2. V was clipped by 5 bases and J by 3 bases; unmatched bases: 6. The CDR3 runs 15 residues. CDR1 SGHAT and CDR2 FQNNGV come from the germline V gene. The CDR3 reads CASSPSGGFSYEQYF. DNA for the CDR3: TGTGCCAGCAGCCCTAGCGGGGGGTTCAGCTACGAGCAGTACTTC.

On this clonotype itself: Sequence at one end of the junction differs from germline and may be a read error. The rearrangement uses TRBV5-1 and TRBJ1-2, with TRBD1 identical over 9 bases. Germline V gene data show CDR1 as SGHRS and CDR2 as YFSETQ. CDR3 length: 15 amino acids. The CDR3 DNA is TGCGCCAGCAGCTTGCTACGGACAGGGGAGGTTGGCTACGCCTTC. It encodes CASSLLRTGEVGYAF.

The rearrangement uses TRBV7-3 and TRBJ2-7, with D perhaps TRBD1 (6 bases). The germline V and J ends were trimmed by 5 bases and 6 bases, with 20 bases remaining between them. Germline V gene sequence: CDR1 SGHTA, CDR2 FQGTGA. CDR3 length equals 15 residues. The CDR3 is CASSPTGSGDSEQYF. In DNA, the CDR3 is TGTGCCAGCAGCCCAACAGGGTCCGGAGACTCCGAGCAGTACTTC.

CDR3 DNA sequence: TGCAGTGCTAGCCGCGAGGGGGGCGGGAGCAATCAGCCCCAGCATTTT. As protein: CSASREGGGSNQPQHF. V is TRBV20-1 and J is TRBJ1-5; D is perhaps TRBD1 (6 bases). Deletions cut 3 bases from V and 1 base from J, with 16 bases between. CDR1 DFQATT and CDR2 SNEGSKA come from the germline V gene (reference sequence). The CDR3 totals 16 residues.